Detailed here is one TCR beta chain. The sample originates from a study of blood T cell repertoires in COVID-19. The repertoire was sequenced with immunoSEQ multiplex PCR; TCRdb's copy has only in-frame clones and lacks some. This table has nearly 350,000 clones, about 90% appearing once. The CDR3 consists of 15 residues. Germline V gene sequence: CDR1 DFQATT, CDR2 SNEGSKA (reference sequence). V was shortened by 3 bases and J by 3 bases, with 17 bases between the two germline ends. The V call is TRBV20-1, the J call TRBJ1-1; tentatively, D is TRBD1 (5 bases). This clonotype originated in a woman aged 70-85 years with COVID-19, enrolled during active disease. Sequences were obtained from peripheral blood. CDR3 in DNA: TGCAGTGCTAGTTTGGGGGGTCTTAAGGACACTGAAGCTTTCTTT. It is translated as CSASLGGLKDTEAFF.